This TCR beta chain is from a study of blood T cells in healthy people across ages. Isolated PBMCs totaled at least 6 million in each sample. Between the trimmed V and J ends, which lost 1 base and 5 bases, there was a span of 12 bases. The CDR3 length is 14 residues. Per germline, CDR1 DFQATT and CDR2 SNEGSKA (reference sequence). The use of a sample-barcoded 5' primer and a J-beta primer mix characterized a second PCR of about 7 to 12 cycles. Every cDNA was tagged by a template-switch adaptor with 12 random nucleotides. TCRdb reprocessed the 5' RACE reads via MiXCR and lists one record per CDR3 protein. The table includes approximately 800,000 distinct CDR3 sequences, around 62% detected once.

Source material: blood. This chain links TRBV20-1 with TRBJ1-5, with D possibly TRBD1 on 5 matching bases. This TCR came from a man between 25 and 39 years old in good health. The CDR3 DNA is TGCAGTGCTAGAGCCGTGGGACTTCATCAGCCCCAGCATTTT. It is translated as CSARAVGLHQPQHF.